Listed here are 13 T cell receptor beta chains from one sample, sequenced in a study of cytomegalovirus exposure and HLA in healthy donors. The PCR made use of 60 Vbeta and 13 Jbeta primers. Produced via immunoSEQ multiplex PCR; TCRdb's table is partial and in-frame only. The data contain some 110,000 clones, over 70% of them singletons. Sequenced input: PBMCs. These receptors originate from a woman in her forties or fifties in good health and CMV-seropositive.

This chain links TRBV7-2 with TRBJ1-3; no definite D call. The germline V gene encodes CDR1 SGHTA and CDR2 FQGNSA. The CDR3 runs 16 residues. Trimming took 1 base from V and 0 from J, leaving 10 bases between them. CDR3 coding DNA: TGTGCCAGCAGCTTAGGTATGGCGGACTCTGGAAACACCATATATTTT. Its translation is CASSLGMADSGNTIYF.

J is TRBJ1-1 and V is TRBV9, with TRBD1 matching over 7 bases. Trimming cost V 3 bases and J 5 bases; bases outside gene matches: 7. This CDR3 comprises 14 residues. Germline loops: CDR1 SGDLS, CDR2 YYNGEE. The CDR3 here is CASSAGQVETEAFF. The DNA for the CDR3 is TGTGCCAGCAGCGCCGGACAGGTAGAGACTGAAGCTTTCTTT.

This chain joins TRBV15 and TRBJ1-4, with D perhaps TRBD1 (5 bases). V lost 3 bases and J lost 8, with 13 bases in between. Germline V gives CDR1 LNHNV, CDR2 YYDKDF (reference sequence). The CDR3 is made up of 14 amino acids. The CDR3 here is CATSSGDFGEKLFF. In nucleotides, the CDR3 is TGTGCCACCAGCAGCGGGGACTTCGGCGAAAAACTGTTTTTT.

The chain couples TRBV7-9 to TRBJ2-7, with 9 positions matching TRBD1. Germline V gives CDR1 SEHNR, CDR2 FQNEAQ (reference sequence). After removal of 5 bases from V and 6 bases from J, the junction contained 11 bases not matched to a gene. This CDR3 has 15 amino acids. In DNA form, the CDR3 reads TGTGCCAGCAGCCGCGACACAGGGGGCTTGCCCGAGCAGTACTTC. Translation gives CASSRDTGGLPEQYF.

The gene calls are TRBV4-3 and TRBJ2-7; the match to TRBD2 covers 7 bases. This CDR3 has 15 residues. After removal of 2 bases from V and 3 bases from J, the junction contained 7 bases not matched to a gene. Germline V gene data show CDR1 as LGHNA and CDR2 as YSLEER. The CDR3 loop reads CASSQKGSSGYEQYF. Here the CDR3 DNA reads TGCGCCAGCAGCCAAAAGGGGTCTAGCGGCTACGAGCAGTACTTC.

This clone was seen a handful of times. The chain links TRBV4-2 to TRBJ2-6; D gene uncertain. The CDR3 sequence is 16 residues long. V was clipped by 0 bases and J by 0 bases, with 6 bases between them. Germline V gene lookup returns CDR1 LGHNA and CDR2 YNFKEQ. CDR3 protein: CASSQDPVSGANVLTF. CDR3 DNA sequence: TGTGCCAGCAGCCAAGATCCGGTCTCTGGGGCCAACGTCCTGACTTTC.

This clone was recorded a few times. The chain has TRBV27 and TRBJ2-1; 7 nucleotides agree with TRBD2. J gave up 4 bases and V 4 bases, and 4 bases lay outside the gene matches. This CDR3 is 14 amino acids long. Germline CDR1 and CDR2: MNHEY and SMNVEV (reference sequence). CDR3 in amino acids: CASSYRGLYNEQFF. In DNA, the CDR3 is TGTGCCAGCAGTTACCGGGGACTATACAATGAGCAGTTCTTC.

The CDR3 DNA sequence: TGTGCCAGCAGCTTAGGACGGGAAGAGACCCAGTACTTC. Translating it yields CASSLGREETQYF. The chain recombines TRBV11-2 with TRBJ2-5; no clear D gene. Trimming left V 1 base short and J 3 bases short, with 6 bases between. The CDR3 totals 13 residues. Germline values: CDR1 SGHAT, CDR2 FQNNGV. The full variable domain, in which reference TRBV11-2 and TRBJ2-5 provide the parts outside the CDR3, is EAGVAQSPRYKIIEKRQSVAFWCNPISGHATLYWYQQILGQGPKLLIQFQNNGVVDDSQLPKDRFSAERLKGVDSTLKIQPAKLEDSAVYLCASSLGREETQYFGPGTRLLVL.

The rearrangement uses TRBV20-1 and TRBJ2-3; the D gene is possibly TRBD1 (6 bases). V was pared by 5 bases and J by 6 bases, with 9 bases between. The CDR3 runs to 11 residues. The V gene's germline CDR1 is DFQATT and CDR2 SNEGSKA (reference sequence). The CDR3 nucleotides are TGCAGTGCTCAGGGGTACGATACGCAGTATTTT. It translates to CSAQGYDTQYF.

The V call is TRBV7-8, the J call TRBJ1-2, with unresolved D. The length of the CDR3 is 14 residues. Germline V lookup: CDR1 SGHVS, CDR2 FQNEAQ. V was shortened by 2 bases and J by 0 bases, with 7 bases between the two germline ends. Here the CDR3 reads CASSLYSANYGYTF. CDR3 DNA: TGTGCCAGCAGCTTATACTCCGCTAACTATGGCTACACCTTC.

The chain links TRBV6-1 to TRBJ1-4; a possible D gene is TRBD1 (5 bases). The CDR3 has 14 residues. Germline V gives CDR1 MNHNS, CDR2 SASEGT. The germline V and J ends were trimmed by 6 bases and 8 bases, with 16 bases remaining between them. As DNA, the CDR3 is TGTGCCAGCAGCCAACGGGTCGCAGGGGAAAAACTGTTTTTT. Translating gives CASSQRVAGEKLFF.

This clone has only a few counts. This chain uses TRBV5-1 with TRBJ1-3; D perhaps matches TRBD1 (5 bases). V was trimmed by 2 bases and J by 0 bases, leaving 12 bases between them. This CDR3 comprises 16 residues. The germline gives CDR1 SGHRS, CDR2 YFSETQ. The chain's CDR3 is CASSFWRQSSGNTIYF. CDR3 coding DNA: TGCGCCAGCAGCTTTTGGAGACAGAGCTCTGGAAACACCATATATTTT.

V and J are TRBV6-6 and TRBJ2-7; weak D call: TRBD2 (6 bases). CDR1 is MNHNY, CDR2 SVGAGI, per germline (reference sequence). V dropped 6 bases and J dropped 5 bases, with 17 bases sitting between them. CDR3 length: 14 residues. For the CDR3, the DNA is TGTGCCAGCAGAGTAAGGAGGGATGGGGACGAGCAGTACTTC. It codes for CASRVRRDGDEQYF.